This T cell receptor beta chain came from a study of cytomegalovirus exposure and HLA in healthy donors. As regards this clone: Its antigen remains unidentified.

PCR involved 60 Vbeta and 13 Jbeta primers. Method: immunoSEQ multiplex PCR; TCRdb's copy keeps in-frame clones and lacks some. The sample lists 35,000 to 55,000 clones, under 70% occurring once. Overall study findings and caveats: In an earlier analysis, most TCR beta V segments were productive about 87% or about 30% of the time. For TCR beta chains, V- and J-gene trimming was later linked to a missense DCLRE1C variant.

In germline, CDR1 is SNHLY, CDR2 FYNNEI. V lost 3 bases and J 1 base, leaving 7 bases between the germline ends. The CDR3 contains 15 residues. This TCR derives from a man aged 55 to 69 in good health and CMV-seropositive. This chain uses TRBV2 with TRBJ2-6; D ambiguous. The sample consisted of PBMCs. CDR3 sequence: CASSDRSSGANVLTF. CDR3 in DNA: TGTGCCAGCAGTGATAGGAGTTCTGGGGCCAACGTCCTGACTTTC.